These 11 T cell receptor beta chains were all obtained from the same sample, sequenced in a study of blood T cell repertoires in COVID-19. The table came from immunoSEQ multiplex PCR; TCRdb's copy has only in-frame clones and leaves some out. The top ten hold roughly 16% of the sample, which has about 55,000 clones, approximately 85% seen once. The sample comprised peripheral blood. All receptors derive from a human donor in a cohort sampled during active COVID-19.

The gene calls are TRBV6-5 and TRBJ2-5; D perhaps matches TRBD1 (5 bases). Germline-derived CDR1 and CDR2 are MNHEY and SVGAGI. Between the trimmed V and J ends, which lost 5 bases and 1 base, there was a span of 14 bases. This CDR3 has 15 residues. Here the CDR3 DNA reads TGTGCCAGCAGTACTTCCCCAGGGTTCCAAGAGACCCAGTACTTC. This gives the protein CASSTSPGFQETQYF.

This chain joins TRBV30 and TRBJ2-1, with 8 nucleotides matching TRBD2. The germline V gene encodes CDR1 GTSNPN and CDR2 SVGIG (reference sequence). The CDR3 has 16 residues. V lost 4 bases and J lost 0; bases outside the gene matches: 8. CDR3 sequence reads: CAWIRKGTSSYNEQFF. DNA of the CDR3: TGTGCCTGGATACGTAAGGGGACTAGCTCCTACAATGAGCAGTTCTTC.

The chain employs TRBV27 and TRBJ2-1, with 7 nucleotides matching TRBD1. Per germline, CDR1 MNHEY and CDR2 SMNVEV (reference sequence). The CDR3 has 15 amino acids. J lost 7 bases, V lost 5 bases, and 11 bases had no gene match. The CDR3 coding sequence is TGTGCCAGCAGTCAGCCCACGACAGGGTTTAATGAGCAGTTCTTC. Translation gives CASSQPTTGFNEQFF.

The V and J genes are TRBV5-1 and TRBJ2-3; 9 nucleotides agree with TRBD1. Germline lookup yields CDR1 SGHRS and CDR2 YFSETQ. The CDR3 consists of 16 residues. Germline trimming cut 5 bases from V and 3 bases from J; bases unmatched to any gene: 10. The CDR3 sequence: CASRALDRGGTDTQYF. CDR3 bases: TGCGCCAGCAGGGCTTTGGACAGGGGTGGAACAGATACGCAGTATTTT.

The chain is built from TRBV29-1 and TRBJ1-1; D unresolved. V was shortened by 0 bases and J by 6 bases, with 11 bases between the two germline ends. CDR1 and CDR2 from the germline V gene are SQVTM and ANQGSEA. The CDR3 has 13 residues. As DNA, the CDR3 is TGCAGCGTTGAAGAGGGCGAGTGGGCTGAAGCTTTCTTT. It specifies CSVEEGEWAEAFF.

The chain employs TRBV6-1 and TRBJ1-4; possible D gene TRBD1, 5 bases. Trimming pared 8 bases from V and 3 bases from J, leaving 16 bases between. CDR1 and CDR2 from the germline V gene are MNHNS and SASEGT. CDR3 length: 15 amino acids. The CDR3 reads CASSPYPGANEKLFF. The CDR3 coding sequence is TGTGCCAGCTCCCCTTACCCGGGGGCTAATGAAAAACTGTTTTTT.

The chain employs TRBV6-7 and TRBJ1-4; D not certain. TRBV6-7 is an ORF, and what it does is uncertain. Trimming removed 7 bases from V and 0 bases from J, with 9 bases in between. The CDR3 is 14 amino acids. The CDR3 protein is CASISQSTNEKLFF. CDR3 coding DNA: TGTGCCAGCATTTCACAGTCAACTAATGAAAAACTGTTTTTT.

The chain couples TRBV18 to TRBJ2-7, with 8 bases identical to TRBD2. Germline trimming cut 4 bases from V and 3 bases from J; bases unmatched to any gene: 2. CDR1 is KGHSH and CDR2 is LQKENI in the germline V gene. The CDR3 has 13 amino acids. CDR3 coding DNA: TGTGCCAGCTCACGAACTAGCGGCTACGAGCAGTACTTC. Translation: CASSRTSGYEQYF.

The rearrangement joins TRBV5-5 to TRBJ1-1; D call uncertain. CDR1 and CDR2 from the germline V gene are SGHKS and YYEKEE (reference sequence). Trimming cost V 5 bases and J 0 bases, with 14 bases left between them. The CDR3 spans 15 residues. CDR3 nucleotides: TGTGCCAGCAGTCAAAGGCAGGCGATGAACACTGAAGCTTTCTTT. This translates into CASSQRQAMNTEAFF.

V is TRBV7-9 and J is TRBJ1-2, with D tentatively TRBD1 (6 bases). V lost 1 base, J lost 2 bases, and 8 bases lay in between. From germline, CDR1 is SEHNR and CDR2 FQNEAQ (reference sequence). The CDR3 extends over 14 amino acids. The CDR3 is CASSLGGQNYGYTF. DNA for the CDR3: TGTGCCAGCAGCTTAGGGGGGCAGAACTATGGCTACACCTTC.

J is TRBJ2-5 and V is TRBV7-6, with 7 bases fitting TRBD1. V shed 1 base and J 0 bases; nucleotides not matched to a gene: 2. This CDR3 is built from 15 residues. Germline V CDR1 and CDR2: SGHVS, FNYEAQ. DNA of the CDR3: TGTGCCAGCAGCTTAGGGGACAGCGACCAAGAGACCCAGTACTTC. Translating it yields CASSLGDSDQETQYF.